Listed below are T cell receptor beta chains from one sample, sequenced in a study of shared clonotypes between healthy human individuals. Produced via immunoSEQ multiplex PCR; TCRdb's table is partial and in-frame only. Among roughly 770,000 clones listed, about 96% were seen once. Material for sequencing was naive CD8+ T cells sorted from blood. Receptors originate from a young man in good health. CDR3s include the opening cysteine and the closing phenylalanine or tryptophan. A D gene is named only where the DNA matches it firmly. The listing skips clone size in some rows; elsewhere it reads once, few, many or a size class.

V gene	D gene	clone size	J gene	CDR3 DNA	CDR3 protein
TRBV2	-	-	TRBJ2-5	TGTGCCAGCAGTGAATCGGGCAAGGGCGGCGGGGAGACCCAGTACTTC	CASSESGKGGGETQYF
TRBV7-9	TRBD1	-	TRBJ2-1	TGTGCCAGCAGCCCTCCTGGACAGGGGTCCTACAATGAGCAGTTCTTC	CASSPPGQGSYNEQFF
TRBV7-9	-	-	TRBJ1-4	TGTGCCAGCAGCCGACTTTCTGAAAAACTGTTTTTT	CASSRLSEKLFF
TRBV27	-	-	TRBJ2-7	TGTGCCAGCAGTGTCCGGGGTAACGAGCAGTACTTC	CASSVRGNEQYF
TRBV27	-	-	TRBJ2-7	TGTGCCAGCAGTCCCGGCGCTTACGAGCAGTACTTC	CASSPGAYEQYF
TRBV7-9	-	-	TRBJ2-1	TGTGCCAGCAGCTTAGTCCATCAGGGGAGCTCCTACAATGAGCAGTTCTTC	CASSLVHQGSSYNEQFF
TRBV7-9	TRBD2	-	TRBJ2-5	TGTGCCAGCAGCCCTCCCCTAGCGGGAGGGCGAGAGACCCAGTACTTC	CASSPPLAGGRETQYF
TRBV5-6	-	-	TRBJ2-2	TGTGCCAGCAGCTTCGCGGGCAGGGGCACCGGGGAGCTGTTTTTT	CASSFAGRGTGELFF
TRBV7-8	-	-	TRBJ2-1	TGTGCCAGCAGCTTAGGAAGATATGAGCAGTTCTTC	CASSLGRYEQFF
TRBV5-1	-	-	TRBJ2-6	TGCGCCAGCAGCCCCACTGGAGCTCCTGGGGCCAACGTCCTGACTTTC	CASSPTGAPGANVLTF
TRBV5-8	TRBD2	-	TRBJ2-7	TGTGCCAGCAGCAGAGAAACCGGGACTAGGCCCTACGAGCAGTACTTC	CASSRETGTRPYEQYF
TRBV6-5	TRBD1	-	TRBJ2-1	TGTGCCAGCTGGGGACAGAGCTCCTACAATGAGCAGTTCTTC	CASWGQSSYNEQFF
TRBV13	-	-	TRBJ1-1	TGTGCCAGCAGCTTAGGAGGGCCACTGAACACTGAAGCTTTCTTT	CASSLGGPLNTEAFF
TRBV9	TRBD1	once	TRBJ1-2	TGTGCCAGCACCGACAGGGCTTTTGGCTACACCTTC	CASTDRAFGYTF
TRBV27	-	-	TRBJ2-2	TGTGCCAGCAGTTCGGGGTCCCGGACCGGGGAGCTGTTTTTT	CASSSGSRTGELFF
TRBV25-1	TRBD2	-	TRBJ2-1	TGTGCCAGCAGTCTGTTTGGGACTAGCGGGAGTCATGAGCAGTTCTTC	CASSLFGTSGSHEQFF
TRBV19	-	-	TRBJ2-1	TGTGCCAGTAGTATAGGGACAGCCTACAATGAGCAGTTCTTC	CASSIGTAYNEQFF
TRBV27	-	-	TRBJ1-3	TGTGCCAGCAGTCAGATATCTGGAAACACCATATATTTT	CASSQISGNTIYF
TRBV11-3	-	once	TRBJ2-3	TGTGCCAGCAGCTTATTGACGCGGGATGGTGCAGATACGCAGTATTTT	CASSLLTRDGADTQYF
TRBV21-1	-	-	TRBJ2-7	TGTGCCAGCAGCAAAGCGCAGGGAGGGAACTACGAGCAGTACTTC	CASSKAQGGNYEQYF
TRBV5-1	TRBD2	-	TRBJ2-7	TGCGCCAGCACACCCCTGGGCGGGAGAACCTACGAGCAGTACTTC	CASTPLGGRTYEQYF
TRBV27	-	once	TRBJ2-2	TGTGCCAGCAGCCCTGTGGGGACTTTGGGCACCGGGGAGCTGTTTTTT	CASSPVGTLGTGELFF
TRBV5-1	-	few	TRBJ2-7	TGCGCCAGCAGCTATACAGGGCCCTACGAGCAGTACTTC	CASSYTGPYEQYF
TRBV6-1	TRBD1	once	TRBJ2-5	TGTGCCAGCAGTGAACCTCGGACAGGCGGCAGTGGGGAGACCCAGTACTTC	CASSEPRTGGSGETQYF
TRBV14	-	once	TRBJ1-1	TGTGCCAGCAGCCACCGCTGGGGAGTCACTGAAGCTTTCTTT	CASSHRWGVTEAFF
TRBV19	-	-	TRBJ2-1	TGTGCCAGTGCCACGACCTCCTACAATGAGCAGTTCTTC	CASATTSYNEQFF
TRBV27	TRBD2	-	TRBJ2-7	TGTGCCAGCAGTTTTATGGCGGGAGGGCCCTCCCCCTACGAGCAGTACTTC	CASSFMAGGPSPYEQYF
TRBV15	TRBD1	-	TRBJ1-4	TGTGCCACCGCGGACAGGGTTAATGAAAAACTGTTTTTT	CATADRVNEKLFF
TRBV21-1	-	-	TRBJ1-5	TGTGCCAGCAGCAAAGGAATGGGGACAGCAAATCAGCCCCAGCATTTT	CASSKGMGTANQPQHF
TRBV10-2	TRBD1	-	TRBJ2-7	TGCGCCAGCAGCACCGGGACAGGGCGCCGGAGGTACGAGCAGTACTTC	CASSTGTGRRRYEQYF
TRBV5-5	-	-	TRBJ2-7	TGTGCCAGCAGCTTGTTGGGCGAGCAGTACTTC	CASSLLGEQYF
TRBV6-5	-	-	TRBJ1-1	TGTGCCAGCAGGAGCCGGGAGTACAACACTGAAGCTTTCTTT	CASRSREYNTEAFF
TRBV28	TRBD1	-	TRBJ2-7	TGTGCCAGCAGTGGGGACAGGCCCTACGAGCAGTACTTC	CASSGDRPYEQYF
TRBV15	-	-	TRBJ2-3	TGTGCCACCAGCAGAGGTCAGGAAACGCAGTATTTT	CATSRGQETQYF
TRBV28	-	-	TRBJ2-2	TGTGCCAGCAGTTTCCCCCACAGGGTCGCCGCGAACACCGGGGAGCTGTTTTTT	CASSFPHRVAANTGELFF
TRBV27	-	-	TRBJ1-3	TGTGCCAGCAGCTCGATCTCTCAGGGAAGCTCTGGAAACACCATATATTTT	CASSSISQGSSGNTIYF
TRBV10-1	-	-	TRBJ2-2	TGCGCCAGCAGGGACACAAACACCGGGGAGCTGTTTTTT	CASRDTNTGELFF
TRBV9	-	-	TRBJ2-7	TGTGCCAGCAGCCTTGACGGCGCCTCCTACGAGCAGTACTTC	CASSLDGASYEQYF
TRBV18	TRBD2	-	TRBJ2-1	TGTGCCAGCTCACCAGTCGCGGGAGACTCCTACAATGAGCAGTTCTTC	CASSPVAGDSYNEQFF
TRBV4-3	-	-	TRBJ2-1	TGCGCCAGCAGCCAAGGAGAGAGCTCCTACAATGAGCAGTTCTTC	CASSQGESSYNEQFF
TRBV6-1	-	-	TRBJ2-7	TGTGCCAGCAGTGAAGCTACAAGCCTAGGGAACGAGCAGTACTTC	CASSEATSLGNEQYF
TRBV4-1	-	-	TRBJ1-1	TGCGCCAGCAGCCACCTCGCGGGGGCGAACACTGAAGCTTTCTTT	CASSHLAGANTEAFF
TRBV29-1	TRBD2	-	TRBJ2-1	TGCAGCGTTGAAGGGACTAGCGGGATCGGTGCTTTAAATGAGCAGTTCTTC	CSVEGTSGIGALNEQFF
TRBV5-1	-	-	TRBJ2-7	TGCGCCAGCAGCTTGGCCACAGGACCAACCTACGGCGAGCAGTACTTC	CASSLATGPTYGEQYF
TRBV30	-	-	TRBJ1-2	TGTGCCTGGAGTGTACAGATTTCGGGAGGACACTATGGCTACACCTTC	CAWSVQISGGHYGYTF
TRBV15	-	-	TRBJ2-1	TGTGCCACCAGCGAGGCGTTTGCTATCTCCTACAATGAGCAGTTCTTC	CATSEAFAISYNEQFF
TRBV7-3	-	-	TRBJ2-1	TGTGCCAGCAGCAGCGACAGTTACAATGAGCAGTTCTTC	CASSSDSYNEQFF
TRBV4-2	-	-	TRBJ1-2	TGTGCCAGCAGCCAAGACAGGGTCTATGGCTACACCTTC	CASSQDRVYGYTF
TRBV4-1	-	few	TRBJ2-1	TGCGCCAGCAGCCAAGATGATCCCCGGCCTGAGCAGTTCTTC	CASSQDDPRPEQFF
TRBV14	TRBD2	-	TRBJ2-1	TGTGCCAGCAGCCAAGATCCTAAACTAGCGGGAAGCTACAATGAGCAGTTCTTC	CASSQDPKLAGSYNEQFF
TRBV4-3	-	-	TRBJ2-7	TGCGCCAGCAGCCAAGATTCAGGACGCGAGCAGTACTTC	CASSQDSGREQYF
TRBV10-1	-	-	TRBJ2-7	TGCGCCAGCAGTGAATTAGCGGCCTCCTACGAGCAGTACTTC	CASSELAASYEQYF